The sequence of this T cell receptor beta chain was determined in a study of T cells in Graves' hyperthyroidism and ophthalmopathy. TCR beta CDR3 regions were amplified from RNA transcripts. The TCR CDR3 first-round RT-PCR relied on the HTBI primer set. In TCRdb, the multiplex PCR reads were re-called with MiXCR into one record per CDR3 protein. Of about 350,000 distinct CDR3 sequences in the sample, approximately 14% were seen once. V was clipped by 3 bases and J by 7 bases, with 16 bases between them. CDR3 length equals 14 residues. Germline V CDR1 and CDR2: SGDLS, YYNGEE. The chain uses TRBV9 and TRBJ1-2, with no clear D. Sequenced: blood. The sequence came from a young woman with Graves' hyperthyroidism. The DNA for the CDR3 is TGTGCCAGCAGCGCAGTTACGCAGTTGAGTGGCTACACCTTC. Translated, it gives CASSAVTQLSGYTF.